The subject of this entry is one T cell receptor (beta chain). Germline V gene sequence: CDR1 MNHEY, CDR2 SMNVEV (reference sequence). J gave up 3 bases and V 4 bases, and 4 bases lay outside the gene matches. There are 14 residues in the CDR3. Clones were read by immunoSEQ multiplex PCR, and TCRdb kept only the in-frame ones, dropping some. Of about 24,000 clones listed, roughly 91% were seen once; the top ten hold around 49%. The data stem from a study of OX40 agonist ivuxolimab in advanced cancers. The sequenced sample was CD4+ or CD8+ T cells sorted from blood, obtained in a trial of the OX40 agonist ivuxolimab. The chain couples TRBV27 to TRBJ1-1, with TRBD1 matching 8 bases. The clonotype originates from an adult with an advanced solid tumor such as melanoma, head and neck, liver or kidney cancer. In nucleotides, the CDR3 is TGTGCCAGCAGTTCCGCAGGGGGCGACACTGAAGCTTTCTTT. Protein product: CASSSAGGDTEAFF.